One sample yielded the 11 T cell receptor beta chains listed below, sequenced in a study of beta chain features in type 1 diabetes. As every portion of the isolated RNA was reverse transcribed, the sequencing read expressed TCRB transcripts. Only in-frame clones appear in the TCRdb table, and some are missing; sequencing was by immunoSEQ multiplex PCR. This table has approximately 280,000 clones, approximately 15% appearing once. No antigen is known for these receptors. Whole-study findings and limits: Shortening that was moderate but significant affected the TCRB CDR3s of Type 1 diabetes patients in all four CD4+ subsets.

Source material: naive CD4+ T cells from blood. The source of these receptors is a man younger than 35 with type 1 diabetes.

The rearrangement links TRBV10-3 to TRBJ2-5, with TRBD2 matching over 8 bases. Germline CDR1 and CDR2: ENHRY and SYGVKD. Trimming took 8 bases from V and 2 from J; bases not matched to a gene: 10. The CDR3 has 15 residues. The CDR3 coding sequence is TGTGCCATCTCCGCTAGCCCGGGGGGGCAAGAGACCCAGTACTTC. Translation gives CAISASPGGQETQYF.

In this sample, this clone turned up a few times. The chain has TRBV6-5 and TRBJ1-6, with 7 bases matching TRBD1. The V gene's germline CDR1 is MNHEY and CDR2 SVGAGI. This CDR3 comprises 13 residues. V lost 6 bases to trimming and J lost 4 bases; unmatched junction nucleotides: 0. CDR3 protein: CASRQGYNSPLHF. The CDR3 DNA follows: TGTGCCAGCAGACAGGGGTATAATTCACCCCTCCACTTT.

Only a few counts were recorded for this clone. V usage is TRBV20-1 and J usage is TRBJ1-1; D is unresolved. CDR1 is DFQATT and CDR2 is SNEGSKA in the germline V gene (reference sequence). The CDR3 loop spans 10 amino acids. V was cut by 0 bases and J by 11 bases, with 7 bases left in between. CDR3 in amino acids: CSARDFSAFF. The CDR3 bases are TGCAGTGCTAGAGATTTTAGTGCTTTCTTT.

This rearrangement joins TRBV5-6 to TRBJ2-7, with TRBD1 as a possible D gene (5 bases). The CDR3 consists of 13 residues. Germline CDR1 reads SGHDT; CDR2 reads YYEEEE. Trimming removed 4 bases at V and 1 base at J, with 9 bases between. This chain's CDR3 is CASSKTVSYEQYF. CDR3 coding DNA: TGTGCCAGCAGCAAGACAGTATCCTACGAGCAGTACTTC.

This clone showed up just a few times. V gene TRBV4-3 combines with J gene TRBJ1-2; no clear D. V dropped 0 bases and J dropped 0 bases, with 8 bases sitting between them. There are 15 residues in the CDR3. Germline V gene data show CDR1 as LGHNA and CDR2 as YSLEER. The CDR3 region has the DNA TGCGCCAGCAGCCAAGAACCCAACACTAACTATGGCTACACCTTC. This gives the protein CASSQEPNTNYGYTF.

CDR3 sequence reads: CASKTGGNYGYTF. CDR3 sequence (DNA): TGTGCCAGCAAAACAGGGGGCAATTATGGCTACACCTTC. The chain has TRBV6-5 and TRBJ1-2; 9 positions agree with TRBD1. After removal of 7 bases from V and 5 bases from J, the junction contained 5 bases not matched to a gene. Germline CDR1 reads MNHEY; CDR2 reads SVGAGI. The CDR3 totals 13 residues.

This clone was counted a few times. The rearrangement links TRBV6-5 to TRBJ2-3; 8 nucleotides line up with TRBD2. Trimming took 0 bases from V and 10 from J; bases not matched to a gene: 9. Germline loops: CDR1 MNHEY, CDR2 SVGAGI. There are 15 residues in the CDR3. The CDR3: CASSYSSGGPVAQYF. In DNA, the CDR3 is TGTGCCAGCAGTTACTCGAGCGGGGGCCCAGTAGCGCAGTATTTT.

This clone was counted only a few times. The rearrangement links TRBV15 to TRBJ2-4; 7 bases fit TRBD2. Germline V CDR1 and CDR2: LNHNV, YYDKDF (reference sequence). The CDR3 extends over 15 amino acids. The V and J ends lost 6 bases and 8 bases, in that order; junction bases with no gene match: 13. CDR3 nucleotide sequence: TGTGCCACCAGGGGGAGGGTCTACGGCGGGGACATTCAGTACTTC. Amino acids: CATRGRVYGGDIQYF. Using reference TRBV15 and TRBJ2-4 for the parts outside the CDR3, the full variable domain is DAMVIQNPRYQVTQFGKPVTLSCSQTLNHNVMYWYQQKSSQAPKLLFHYYDKDFNNEADTPDNFQSRRPNTSFCFLDIRSPGLGDTAMYLCATRGRVYGGDIQYFGAGTRLSVL.

This clone turned up a few times. The V call is TRBV29-1, the J call TRBJ2-1; 8 nucleotides match TRBD2. The germline V gene encodes CDR1 SQVTM and CDR2 ANQGSEA. V shed 7 bases, J shed 1 base, and the junction held 15 bases outside the gene matches. The CDR3 sequence is 17 residues long. The chain's CDR3 is CSAPGLGTPSSYNEQFF. For the CDR3, the DNA is TGCAGCGCTCCGGGACTAGGGACCCCAAGTTCCTACAATGAGCAGTTCTTC.

This clone was seen a handful of times. The chain links TRBV6-5 to TRBJ1-2, with 8 bases lining up with TRBD1. CDR1 and CDR2 from the germline V gene are MNHEY and SVGAGI. With 6 bases clipped from V and 4 bases from J, the junction kept 7 bases outside the gene matches. The CDR3 extends over 14 amino acids. CDR3 residues: CASRDTDRGYGYTF. CDR3 DNA sequence: TGTGCCAGCAGGGATACCGACAGGGGCTATGGCTACACCTTC.

V usage is TRBV29-1 and J usage is TRBJ1-1; D unresolved. The CDR3 totals 13 residues. V shed 7 bases and J shed 4 bases, with 16 bases lying between them. Per the germline V gene, CDR1 is SQVTM and CDR2 is ANQGSEA. The CDR3 sequence is CSAIGGGSTEAFF. The CDR3 DNA reads TGCAGCGCGATCGGAGGAGGGAGCACTGAAGCTTTCTTT.